Detailed here is one T cell receptor beta chain. The clone's antigen remains unknown. Per-base quality was not reported, and no clone a single base away is much larger than it. These data come from a study of naive and memory T cell subsets (dated by TCRdb to between 2016 and 2019). About the full investigation: The study applied an open-source, UMI-based TCR alpha and beta sequencing pipeline to sorted naive and memory peripheral blood T cell subsets. The functional CMV T cell responses agreed completely with IgG serology results. RNA was DNase-treated and reverse transcribed with TCR constant-region primers, mostly using SuperScript III. Results and caveats for the whole study, not just this receptor: In both CD4 and CD8 cells, the Gini index increased while Shannon and inverse Simpson diversity decreased from naive through CM, EM and EMRA. RNA-based TCR counts may be influenced by expression changes linked to T cell activation and differentiation. A few larger clonotypes were present in naive repertoires, particularly the CD8 repertoires, and these clonotypes were possibly memory cells re-expressing CD45RA. TCR abundance followed a power law with an exponent that was different for naive and memory subsets but consistent across the three individuals. Single alpha or beta chain sequences, rather than paired alpha/beta receptors, were used to define clonotypes. The repertoire findings for the naive and memory subsets could not be validated against a ground truth, as none was available. Once error correction was done, more than 90% of naive TCR sequences showed up just once, which made the naive abundance distributions much steeper than those of the memory subsets.

From the second PCR step on, the TCR alpha and beta chain libraries were amplified in separate reactions. CMV status of each donor was established by measuring IFNgamma production from CD4+ T cells after fresh PBMCs were stimulated overnight with CMV viral lysate. CD4 T cells were positively selected using Miltenyi beads, after which CD8 T cells were positively selected from the CD4-negative fraction. Cells stained for CD3, CD4, CD8, CD45RA, CD27 and a live/dead dye were sorted on a BD Aria II into four subsets by CD45RA and CD27. A few healthy volunteers provided blood, and each donor's sample was split into CD4 and CD8 T cells and then further divided into four differentiation subsets. Roughly 120 ml of peripheral blood was collected from each donor, and PBMC were isolated by Ficoll-Paque PLUS density-gradient centrifugation. Sorted cells were lysed in RLT buffer, and RNA was extracted with a Qiagen RNeasy kit and stored at -80°C.

Inclusive of the bounding cysteine and phenylalanine, the CDR3 is 13 residues long. Of the read, only the CDR3 DNA is kept; its 39 bases are in frame from base 1. V is cut by 0 bases and J by 2 bases, and the space between the germline ends is 7 bases. CDR1 and CDR2 (DFQATT, SNEGSKA) derive from the germline V gene (reference sequence). The library was made by UMI-ligation and nested PCR. To cover both TRBC1 and TRBC2, the beta constant-region primer consisted of an equimolar mix of two oligonucleotides. Four rounds of PCR were used to amplify ligated cDNA, with nested alpha and beta constant-region primers being used together with the SP2 primer. A single-stranded oligonucleotide containing the SP2 primer and a 12-nucleotide UMI was joined to the 3' end of the cDNA by T4 RNA ligase 1. The ligation reaction was incubated at 16°C for roughly 18-25 hours. To avoid over-amplification, PCR2 was usually performed as a SYBR Green qPCR and halted once a predetermined threshold was reached. Agencourt AMPure XP magnetic beads were used for all purifications after the first. Library amounts were measured by Qubit and library quality was assessed on a TapeStation, where the main peak was expected at around 650 bp. The pooled libraries were sequenced on an Illumina MiSeq using v2 2x251 paired-end kits, which usually yielded 1-2 million reads per sample. Each sample's library went into the pool at about 4 nM, and roughly 5-7.5% PhiX was added to help with cluster recognition. The source study handled its data this way. V and J genes were assigned to Demultiplexor-processed FASTQ reads by Decombinator through tag matching, with a single base-pair mismatch being allowed. Collapsinator relied on UMIs to fix sequencing errors as well as frequency errors caused by PCR heterogeneity. CDR3Translator translated TCRs and extracted CDR3s from the conserved cysteine to the FGXG phenylalanine, flagging non-productive sequences. Gini, Shannon entropy and inverse Simpson indices were calculated on repertoires that had been subsampled to equal numbers of UMI-defined TCRs. Within the linear range, a power law was fitted by maximum likelihood to the distributions of clonotype abundance. When run on a single naive CD8 sample, MIGEC and the pipeline yielded similar UMI counts, similar unique TCR numbers and similar clonal distributions. In one analysis, naive TCRs that were also found in any memory subset of the same donor were excluded from the naive repertoire. The repertoires were searched for about 7,300 CMV-associated CDR3 sequences that had been compiled from VDJdb and a published dataset. The public sequencing data were trimmed at Q25 with fastp and processed into clonotypes with MiXCR by TCRdb, which kept only in-frame beta chains. Rows are combined by CDR3 protein, so each entry shows the most common genes and DNA. The V and J calls come from TCRdb's annotation, not from the publication. The sample table shows about 90,000 distinct CDR3 sequences, and 11% are seen once. Approximately 0.14% of the sample goes to the ten largest clones.

The sequencing input was naive CD4+ T cells from blood. The intended sense of this specimen's cell subset or site label: naive T cells, CD45RA high CD27+. The sequence derives from a human donor in good health. Here the chain combines TRBV20-1 and TRBJ1-1, with no D gene named confidently. The DNA reads TGCAGTGCTAGAGACGGCCAAAACACTGAAGCTTTCTTT. Its translation reads: CSARDGQNTEAFF.